Sequencing of this T cell receptor (beta chain) was carried out in a study of cytomegalovirus exposure and HLA in healthy donors. Vbeta (60) and Jbeta (13) primers were used in the PCR. Here immunoSEQ multiplex PCR was the method, and the copy in TCRdb shows in-frame clones only, minus some. Altogether 150,000 or so clones are present, roughly 85% being singletons, with the ten largest covering around 1.5%. This clone has a handful of counts. Sequenced sample: PBMCs. The clonotype was recovered from a male donor in good health and CMV-seronegative.

The CDR3 here is CASSYREGNQPQHF. DNA for the CDR3: TGTGCCAGCAGTTACAGGGAAGGCAATCAGCCCCAGCATTTT. The V gene is TRBV27, the J gene TRBJ1-5, with D perhaps TRBD1 (6 bases). The CDR3 covers 14 residues. Trimming took off 4 bases at V and 2 bases at J, with 9 bases between the two ends. CDR1 is MNHEY, CDR2 SMNVEV, per germline (reference sequence).